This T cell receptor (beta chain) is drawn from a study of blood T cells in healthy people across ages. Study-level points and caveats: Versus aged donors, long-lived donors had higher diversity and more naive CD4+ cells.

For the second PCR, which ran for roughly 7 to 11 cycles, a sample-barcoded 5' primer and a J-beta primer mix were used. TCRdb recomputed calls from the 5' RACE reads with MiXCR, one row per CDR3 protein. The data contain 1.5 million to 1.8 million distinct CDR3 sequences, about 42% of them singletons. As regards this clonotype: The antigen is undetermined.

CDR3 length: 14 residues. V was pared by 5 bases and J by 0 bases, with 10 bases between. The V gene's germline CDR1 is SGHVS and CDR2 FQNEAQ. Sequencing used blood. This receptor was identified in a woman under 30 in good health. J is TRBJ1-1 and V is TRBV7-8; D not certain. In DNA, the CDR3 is TGTGCCAGCAGCCGTGCGAGGGTGAACACTGAAGCTTTCTTT. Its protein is CASSRARVNTEAFF.